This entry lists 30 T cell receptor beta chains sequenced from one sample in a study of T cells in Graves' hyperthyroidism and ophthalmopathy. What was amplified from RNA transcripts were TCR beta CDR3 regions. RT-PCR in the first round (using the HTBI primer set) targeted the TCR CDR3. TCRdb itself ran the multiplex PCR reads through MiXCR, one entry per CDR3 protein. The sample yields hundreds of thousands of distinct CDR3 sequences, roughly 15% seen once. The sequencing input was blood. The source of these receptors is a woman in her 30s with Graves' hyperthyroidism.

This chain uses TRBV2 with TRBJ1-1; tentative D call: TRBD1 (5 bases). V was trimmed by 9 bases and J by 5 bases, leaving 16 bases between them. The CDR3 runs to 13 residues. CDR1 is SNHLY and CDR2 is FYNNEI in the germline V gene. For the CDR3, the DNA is TGTGCCAGTCGGGGGGTGGGGAGGACTGAAGCTTTCTTT. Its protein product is CASRGVGRTEAFF.

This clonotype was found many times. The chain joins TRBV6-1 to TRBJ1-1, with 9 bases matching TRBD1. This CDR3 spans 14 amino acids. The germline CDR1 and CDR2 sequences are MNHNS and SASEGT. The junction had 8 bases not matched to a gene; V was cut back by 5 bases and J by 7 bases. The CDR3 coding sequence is TGTGCCAGCAGTACAAAGGGACAGGGCATTGAAGCTTTCTTT. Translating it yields CASSTKGQGIEAFF.

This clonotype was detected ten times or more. The DNA for the CDR3 is TGTGCCAGCAGTTTGCCAGCGGGAGAGGAGACCCAGTACTTC. This gives the protein CASSLPAGEETQYF. V is TRBV28 and J is TRBJ2-5, with 8 bases lining up with TRBD2. V dropped 3 bases and J dropped 5; count of bases not matched to a gene: 5. CDR3 length: 14 residues. Germline lookup yields CDR1 MDHEN and CDR2 SYDVKM.

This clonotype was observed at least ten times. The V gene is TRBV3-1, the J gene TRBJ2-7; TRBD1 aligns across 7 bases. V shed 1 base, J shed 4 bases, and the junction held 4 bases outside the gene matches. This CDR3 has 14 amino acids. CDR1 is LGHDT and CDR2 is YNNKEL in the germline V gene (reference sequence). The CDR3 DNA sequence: TGTGCCAGCAGCCAAGTAAACAGGGGATACGAGCAGTACTTC. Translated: CASSQVNRGYEQYF.

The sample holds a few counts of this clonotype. CDR3 nucleotide sequence: TGCGCCAGCAGCCAAGATAGACACGAAGGAGATACGCAGTATTTT. Its protein product is CASSQDRHEGDTQYF. V usage is TRBV4-3 and J usage is TRBJ2-3; D is uncertain. Trimming shortened V by 0 bases and J by 5 bases, and 12 bases separated the two germline ends. CDR1 and CDR2 from the germline V gene are LGHNA and YSLEER. This CDR3 comprises 15 residues.

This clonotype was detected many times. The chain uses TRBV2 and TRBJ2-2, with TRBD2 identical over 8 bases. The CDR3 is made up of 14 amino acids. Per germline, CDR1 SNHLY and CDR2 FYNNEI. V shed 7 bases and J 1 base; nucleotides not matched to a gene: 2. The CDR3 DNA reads TGTGCCAGCATACTAGCGGAGAACACCGGGGAGCTGTTTTTT. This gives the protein CASILAENTGELFF.

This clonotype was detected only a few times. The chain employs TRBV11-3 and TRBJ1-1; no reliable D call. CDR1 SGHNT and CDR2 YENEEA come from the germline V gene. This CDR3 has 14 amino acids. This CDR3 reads CPRPGHNMNTEAFF. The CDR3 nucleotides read TGTCCCCGCCCCGGGCACAACATGAACACTGAAGCTTTCTTT.

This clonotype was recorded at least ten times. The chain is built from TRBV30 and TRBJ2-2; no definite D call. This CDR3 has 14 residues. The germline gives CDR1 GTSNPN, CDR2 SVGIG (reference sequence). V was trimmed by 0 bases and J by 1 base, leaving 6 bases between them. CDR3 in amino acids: CAWSVVWNTGELFF. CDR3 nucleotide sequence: TGTGCCTGGAGTGTAGTCTGGAACACCGGGGAGCTGTTTTTT.

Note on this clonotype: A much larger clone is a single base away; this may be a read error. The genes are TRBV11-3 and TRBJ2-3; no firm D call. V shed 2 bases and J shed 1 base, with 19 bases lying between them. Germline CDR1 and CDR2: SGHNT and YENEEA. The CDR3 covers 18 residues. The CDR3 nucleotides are TGTGCCAGCAGCTTATTCTACATTCGGTATGACGGCACAGATACGCAGTATTTT. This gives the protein CASSLFYIRYDGTDTQYF.

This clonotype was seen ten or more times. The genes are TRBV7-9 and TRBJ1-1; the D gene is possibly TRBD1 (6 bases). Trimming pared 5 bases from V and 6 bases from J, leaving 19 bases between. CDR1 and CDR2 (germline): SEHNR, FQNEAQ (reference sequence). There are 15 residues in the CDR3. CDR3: CASSPRAQGSAEAFF. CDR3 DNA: TGTGCCAGCAGCCCACGCGCCCAGGGGAGTGCTGAAGCTTTCTTT.

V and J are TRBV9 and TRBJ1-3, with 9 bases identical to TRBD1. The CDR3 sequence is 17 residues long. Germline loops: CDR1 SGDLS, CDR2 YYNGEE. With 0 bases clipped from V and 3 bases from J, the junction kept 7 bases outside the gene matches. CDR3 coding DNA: TGTGCCAGCAGCGTAGGGGGACAGGGCCGAGTTGGAAACACCATATATTTT. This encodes CASSVGGQGRVGNTIYF.

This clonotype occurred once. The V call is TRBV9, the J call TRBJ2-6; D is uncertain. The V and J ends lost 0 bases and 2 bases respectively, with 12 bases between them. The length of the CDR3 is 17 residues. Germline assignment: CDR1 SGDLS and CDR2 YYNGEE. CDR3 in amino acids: CASSVDAEPTGANVLTF. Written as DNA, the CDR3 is TGTGCCAGCAGCGTAGATGCAGAGCCAACTGGGGCCAACGTCCTGACTTTC.

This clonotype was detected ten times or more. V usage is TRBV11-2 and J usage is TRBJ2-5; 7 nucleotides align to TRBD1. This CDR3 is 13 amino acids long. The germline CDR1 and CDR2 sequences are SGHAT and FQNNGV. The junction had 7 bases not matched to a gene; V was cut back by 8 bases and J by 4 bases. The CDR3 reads CASLKGALETQYF. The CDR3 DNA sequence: TGTGCCAGCTTAAAGGGGGCCTTAGAGACCCAGTACTTC.

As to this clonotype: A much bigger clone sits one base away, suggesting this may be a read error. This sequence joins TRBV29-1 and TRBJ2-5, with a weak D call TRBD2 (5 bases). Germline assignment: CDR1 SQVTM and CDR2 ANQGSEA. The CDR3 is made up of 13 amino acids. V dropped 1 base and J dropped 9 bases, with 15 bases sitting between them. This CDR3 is CSVEGADPEAQYF. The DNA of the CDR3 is TGCAGCGTTGAAGGCGCCGATCCGGAGGCCCAGTACTTC.

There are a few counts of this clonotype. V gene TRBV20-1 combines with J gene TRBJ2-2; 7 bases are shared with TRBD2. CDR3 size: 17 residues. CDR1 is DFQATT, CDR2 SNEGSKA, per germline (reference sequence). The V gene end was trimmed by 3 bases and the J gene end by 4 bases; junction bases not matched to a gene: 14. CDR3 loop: CSARDTLAGAGTGELFF. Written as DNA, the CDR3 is TGCAGTGCTAGGGATACCCTCGCGGGAGCGGGCACCGGGGAGCTGTTTTTT.

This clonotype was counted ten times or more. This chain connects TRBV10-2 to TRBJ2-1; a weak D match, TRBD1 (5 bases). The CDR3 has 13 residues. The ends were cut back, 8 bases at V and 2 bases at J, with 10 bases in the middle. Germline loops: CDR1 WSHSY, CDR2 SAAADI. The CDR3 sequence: CASQWTPYNEQFF. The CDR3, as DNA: TGCGCCAGCCAGTGGACACCCTACAATGAGCAGTTCTTC.

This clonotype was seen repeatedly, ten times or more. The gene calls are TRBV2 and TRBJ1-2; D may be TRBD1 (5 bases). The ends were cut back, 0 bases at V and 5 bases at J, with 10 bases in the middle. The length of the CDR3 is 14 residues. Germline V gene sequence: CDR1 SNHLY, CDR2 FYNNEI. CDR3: CASSEAGAAYGYTF. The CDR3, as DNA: TGTGCCAGCAGTGAAGCAGGGGCTGCGTATGGCTACACCTTC.

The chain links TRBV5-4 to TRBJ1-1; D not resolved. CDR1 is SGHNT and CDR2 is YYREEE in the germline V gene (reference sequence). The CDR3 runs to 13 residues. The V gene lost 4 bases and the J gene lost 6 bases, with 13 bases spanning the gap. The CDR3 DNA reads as TGTGCCAGCAGCCCGGAGTATTATCCTGAAGCTTTCTTT. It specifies CASSPEYYPEAFF.

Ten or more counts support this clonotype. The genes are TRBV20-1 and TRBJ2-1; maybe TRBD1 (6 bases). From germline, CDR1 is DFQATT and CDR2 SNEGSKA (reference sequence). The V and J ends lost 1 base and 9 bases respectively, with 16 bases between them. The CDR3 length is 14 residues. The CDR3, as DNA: TGCAGTGCTAGAGTCGCCTTAGGGGGTGGTGAGCAGTTCTTC. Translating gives CSARVALGGGEQFF.

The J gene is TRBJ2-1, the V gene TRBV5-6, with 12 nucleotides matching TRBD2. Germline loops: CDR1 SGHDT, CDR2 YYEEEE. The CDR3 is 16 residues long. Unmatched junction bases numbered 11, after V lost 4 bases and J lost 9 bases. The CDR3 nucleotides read TGTGCCAGCAGCGGGGCGAGACTAGCGGGAGACCTTGAGCAGTTCTTC. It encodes CASSGARLAGDLEQFF.

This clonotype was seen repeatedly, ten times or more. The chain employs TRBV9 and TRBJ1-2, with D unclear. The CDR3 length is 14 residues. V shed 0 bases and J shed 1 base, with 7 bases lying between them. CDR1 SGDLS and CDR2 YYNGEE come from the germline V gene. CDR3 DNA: TGTGCCAGCAGCGTAGACGACGTTAACTATGGCTACACCTTC. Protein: CASSVDDVNYGYTF.

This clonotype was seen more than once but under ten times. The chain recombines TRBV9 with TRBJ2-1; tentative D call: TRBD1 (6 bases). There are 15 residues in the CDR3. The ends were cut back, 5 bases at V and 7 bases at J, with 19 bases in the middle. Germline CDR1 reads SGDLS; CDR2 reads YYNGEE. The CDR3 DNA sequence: TGTGCCAGCAGGGATACGGGACACCCGGGTAATGAGCAGTTCTTC. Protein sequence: CASRDTGHPGNEQFF.

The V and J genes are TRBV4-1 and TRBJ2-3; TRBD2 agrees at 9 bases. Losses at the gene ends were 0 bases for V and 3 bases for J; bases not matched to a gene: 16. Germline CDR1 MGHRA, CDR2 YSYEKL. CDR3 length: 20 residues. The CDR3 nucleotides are TGCGCCAGCAGCCAAGACTCTGGACGGGGACTAGCCCTTTTGACAGATACGCAGTATTTT. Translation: CASSQDSGRGLALLTDTQYF.

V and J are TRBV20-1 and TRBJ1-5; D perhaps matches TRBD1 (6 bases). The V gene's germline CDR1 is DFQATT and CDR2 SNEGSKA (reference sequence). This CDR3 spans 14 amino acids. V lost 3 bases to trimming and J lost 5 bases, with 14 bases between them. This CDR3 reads CSARKTGPDQPQHF. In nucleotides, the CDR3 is TGCAGTGCTAGGAAGACAGGACCCGATCAGCCCCAGCATTTT.

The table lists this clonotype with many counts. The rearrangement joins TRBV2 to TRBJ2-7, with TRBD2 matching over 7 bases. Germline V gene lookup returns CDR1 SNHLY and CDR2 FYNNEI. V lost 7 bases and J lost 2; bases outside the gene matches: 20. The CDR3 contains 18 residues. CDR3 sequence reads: CASTEEAGSPKPTYEQYF. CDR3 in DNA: TGTGCCAGCACCGAGGAAGCGGGGAGCCCCAAACCCACCTACGAGCAGTACTTC.

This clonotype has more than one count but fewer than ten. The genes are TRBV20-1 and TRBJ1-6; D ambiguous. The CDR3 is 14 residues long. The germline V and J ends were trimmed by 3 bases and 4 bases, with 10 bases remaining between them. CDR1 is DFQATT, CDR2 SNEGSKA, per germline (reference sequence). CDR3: CSASLRTYNSPLHF. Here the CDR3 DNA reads TGCAGTGCTAGCCTGAGAACATATAATTCACCCCTCCACTTT.

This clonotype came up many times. The CDR3 protein is CASMASQVGANVLTF. In nucleotides, the CDR3 is TGTGCCAGTATGGCTTCCCAAGTTGGGGCCAACGTCCTGACTTTC. This chain uses TRBV19 with TRBJ2-6; D is unresolved. V was clipped by 7 bases and J by 3 bases, with 13 bases between them. The CDR3 length is 15 residues. The germline V gene has CDR1 LNHDA and CDR2 SQIVND (reference sequence).

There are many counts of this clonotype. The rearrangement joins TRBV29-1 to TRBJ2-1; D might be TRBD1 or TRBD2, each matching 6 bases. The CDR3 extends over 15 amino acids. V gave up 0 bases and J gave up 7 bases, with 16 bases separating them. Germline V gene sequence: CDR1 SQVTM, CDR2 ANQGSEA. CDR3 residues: CSVEEGGGLANEQFF. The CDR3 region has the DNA TGCAGCGTTGAAGAAGGGGGAGGTTTAGCAAATGAGCAGTTCTTC.

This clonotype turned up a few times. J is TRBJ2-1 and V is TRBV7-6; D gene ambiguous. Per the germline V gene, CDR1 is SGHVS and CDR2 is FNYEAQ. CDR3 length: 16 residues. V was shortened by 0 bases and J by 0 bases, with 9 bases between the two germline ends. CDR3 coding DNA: TGTGCCAGCAGCTTAGCTGCCGATAGCTCCTACAATGAGCAGTTCTTC. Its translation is CASSLAADSSYNEQFF.

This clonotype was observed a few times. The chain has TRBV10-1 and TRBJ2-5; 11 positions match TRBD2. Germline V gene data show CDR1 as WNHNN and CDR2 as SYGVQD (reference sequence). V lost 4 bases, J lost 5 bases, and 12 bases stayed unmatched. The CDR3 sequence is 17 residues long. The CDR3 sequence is CASSASIGLAGLETQYF. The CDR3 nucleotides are TGCGCCAGCAGTGCCTCAATAGGACTAGCGGGTTTGGAGACCCAGTACTTC.